A selection of T cell receptor beta chains follows, all from one sample in a study of T cell responses to AZD1222 COVID-19 vaccine. The table came from immunoSEQ multiplex PCR; TCRdb's copy has only in-frame clones and leaves some out. The table shows about 150,000 clones, with about 92% occurring only once. The sample consisted of peripheral blood, taken on day 0 of AZD1222 vaccination. The receptors were sampled from an adult in good health. The CDR3 runs from the conserved cysteine through the conserved F or W. The D gene is left open where the match is weak. Not every row has a clone size; where given, it reads once, few, many or a size class.

d_call: .
v_call: TRBV13
clone_size: .
j_call: TRBJ2-5
cdr3_aa: CASSLTHGETQYF
cdr3_nt: TGTGCCAGCAGCTTAACTCATGGAGAGACCCAGTACTTC

d_call: .
v_call: TRBV9
clone_size: .
j_call: TRBJ2-5
cdr3_aa: CASSVAGTSGETQYF
cdr3_nt: TGTGCCAGCAGCGTAGCCGGGACTTCCGGGGAGACCCAGTACTTC

d_call: .
v_call: TRBV13
clone_size: .
j_call: TRBJ2-7
cdr3_aa: CASSLTRNLDEQYF
cdr3_nt: TGTGCCAGCAGCTTAACCAGGAATCTTGACGAGCAGTACTTC

d_call: .
v_call: TRBV30
clone_size: .
j_call: TRBJ1-3
cdr3_aa: CAWSVGGNTIYF
cdr3_nt: TGTGCCTGGAGTGTAGGGGGAAACACCATATATTTT

d_call: TRBD1
v_call: TRBV5-1
clone_size: .
j_call: TRBJ2-7
cdr3_aa: CASSSGQIRSYEQYF
cdr3_nt: TGCGCCAGCAGCTCGGGACAGATCCGCTCCTACGAGCAGTACTTC

d_call: TRBD2
v_call: TRBV7-9
clone_size: .
j_call: TRBJ2-3
cdr3_aa: CASSFPRGRGGSTDTQYF
cdr3_nt: TGTGCCAGCAGCTTCCCCCGGGGGCGGGGGGGTAGCACAGATACGCAGTATTTT

d_call: TRBD1
v_call: TRBV2
clone_size: .
j_call: TRBJ1-2
cdr3_aa: CASQGASLSGYTF
cdr3_nt: TGTGCCAGTCAGGGGGCATCCTTATCTGGCTACACCTTC

d_call: .
v_call: TRBV3-1/TRBV3-2
clone_size: .
j_call: TRBJ2-3
cdr3_aa: CASSQPSTDTQYF
cdr3_nt: TGTGCCAGCAGCCAACCTAGCACAGATACGCAGTATTTT

d_call: TRBD2
v_call: TRBV4-2
clone_size: .
j_call: TRBJ2-7
cdr3_aa: CASSQETSGYLYEQYF
cdr3_nt: TGTGCCAGCAGCCAAGAGACTAGCGGGTACCTCTACGAGCAGTACTTC

d_call: TRBD1
v_call: TRBV7-2
clone_size: .
j_call: TRBJ2-7
cdr3_aa: CASSLARQGYEQYF
cdr3_nt: TGTGCCAGCAGCTTAGCGAGACAGGGCTACGAGCAGTACTTC

d_call: .
v_call: TRBV12-2
clone_size: .
j_call: TRBJ1-5
cdr3_aa: CASRLERWGGTRNQPQHF
cdr3_nt: TGTGCAAGTCGCTTAGAGCGTTGGGGAGGAACGAGGAATCAGCCCCAGCATTTT

d_call: .
v_call: TRBV12-3/TRBV12-4
clone_size: .
j_call: TRBJ1-1
cdr3_aa: CASSLTGRGEAFF
cdr3_nt: TGTGCCAGCAGTTTGACAGGTAGAGGTGAAGCTTTCTTT

d_call: .
v_call: TRBV2
clone_size: .
j_call: TRBJ1-1
cdr3_aa: CASTLNRLGNTEAFF
cdr3_nt: TGTGCCAGCACCCTAAACAGGCTTGGGAACACTGAAGCTTTCTTT

d_call: .
v_call: TRBV19
clone_size: .
j_call: TRBJ2-7
cdr3_aa: CASSRVRGPAGEQYF
cdr3_nt: TGTGCCAGTAGTAGAGTCCGGGGGCCGGCGGGCGAGCAGTACTTC

d_call: .
v_call: TRBV11-3
clone_size: .
j_call: TRBJ2-5
cdr3_aa: CASSSQEGLSQYF
cdr3_nt: TGTGCCAGCAGTTCCCAGGAGGGTTTGTCCCAGTACTTC

d_call: .
v_call: TRBV7-9
clone_size: once
j_call: TRBJ1-1
cdr3_aa: CASSSRTEAFF
cdr3_nt: TGTGCCAGCAGCTCAAGAACTGAAGCTTTCTTT

d_call: TRBD1
v_call: TRBV14
clone_size: .
j_call: TRBJ2-7
cdr3_aa: CASSQSGTGGNYEQYF
cdr3_nt: TGTGCCAGCAGCCAAAGCGGGACAGGGGGCAACTACGAGCAGTACTTC

d_call: .
v_call: TRBV19
clone_size: .
j_call: TRBJ2-6
cdr3_aa: CASKLAGANVLTF
cdr3_nt: TGTGCCAGTAAGTTGGCTGGGGCCAACGTCCTGACTTTC

d_call: .
v_call: TRBV19
clone_size: .
j_call: TRBJ1-1
cdr3_aa: CASRKGVRDTEAFF
cdr3_nt: TGTGCCAGTCGTAAAGGGGTTAGGGACACTGAAGCTTTCTTT

d_call: .
v_call: TRBV9
clone_size: .
j_call: TRBJ2-2
cdr3_aa: CASSAPPPEGLRELFF
cdr3_nt: TGTGCCAGCAGCGCCCCACCCCCTGAGGGTCTGCGGGAGCTGTTTTTT

d_call: .
v_call: TRBV30
clone_size: .
j_call: TRBJ1-5
cdr3_aa: CAWSVGHQNQPQHF
cdr3_nt: TGTGCCTGGAGTGTAGGGCACCAGAATCAGCCCCAGCATTTT

d_call: .
v_call: TRBV25-1
clone_size: .
j_call: TRBJ1-4
cdr3_aa: CASSESWDGVEKLFF
cdr3_nt: TGTGCCAGCAGTGAATCGTGGGACGGTGTTGAAAAACTGTTTTTT

d_call: TRBD1
v_call: TRBV9
clone_size: .
j_call: TRBJ1-2
cdr3_aa: CASSVGARTGTRYTF
cdr3_nt: TGTGCCAGCAGCGTAGGGGCAAGGACAGGGACGCGCTACACCTTC

d_call: .
v_call: TRBV7-8
clone_size: .
j_call: TRBJ2-5
cdr3_aa: CASSVAHNWETQYF
cdr3_nt: TGTGCCAGCAGCGTAGCCCACAATTGGGAGACCCAGTACTTC

d_call: .
v_call: TRBV15
clone_size: .
j_call: TRBJ1-3
cdr3_aa: CATSRVAPRSGNTIYF
cdr3_nt: TGTGCCACCAGCAGAGTGGCCCCCCGCTCTGGAAACACCATATATTTT

d_call: .
v_call: TRBV20-1
clone_size: .
j_call: TRBJ1-2
cdr3_aa: CSASEALIYGYTF
cdr3_nt: TGCAGTGCTAGTGAAGCCCTAATCTATGGCTACACCTTC

d_call: .
v_call: TRBV11-3
clone_size: .
j_call: TRBJ2-1
cdr3_aa: CASSPSLGANNEQFF
cdr3_nt: TGTGCCAGCAGCCCCTCGTTGGGGGCGAACAATGAGCAGTTCTTC

d_call: .
v_call: TRBV6-2/TRBV6-3
clone_size: .
j_call: TRBJ2-7
cdr3_aa: CASSLTGYEQYF
cdr3_nt: TGTGCCAGCAGTTTAACAGGGTACGAGCAGTACTTC

d_call: .
v_call: TRBV28
clone_size: .
j_call: TRBJ2-7
cdr3_aa: CASRIQGSYEQYF
cdr3_nt: TGTGCCAGCAGAATTCAGGGATCCTACGAGCAGTACTTC

d_call: TRBD1
v_call: TRBV28
clone_size: .
j_call: TRBJ1-6
cdr3_aa: CASSYGTGSSPLHF
cdr3_nt: TGTGCCAGCAGTTATGGGACAGGGAGTTCACCCCTCCACTTT

d_call: .
v_call: TRBV6-1
clone_size: .
j_call: TRBJ1-5
cdr3_aa: CASSEGKPQHF
cdr3_nt: TGTGCCAGCAGTGAAGGGAAGCCCCAGCATTTT

d_call: .
v_call: TRBV7-9
clone_size: .
j_call: TRBJ1-2
cdr3_aa: CASSEQGGGSYGYTF
cdr3_nt: TGTGCCAGCAGCGAACAGGGCGGAGGTTCCTATGGCTACACCTTC

d_call: .
v_call: TRBV7-3
clone_size: .
j_call: TRBJ1-2
cdr3_aa: CASSLSPGTGYGYTF
cdr3_nt: TGTGCCAGCAGCCTCAGCCCCGGGACCGGTTATGGCTACACCTTC

d_call: .
v_call: TRBV7-2
clone_size: .
j_call: TRBJ1-5
cdr3_aa: CASSITSKDQPQHF
cdr3_nt: TGTGCCAGCAGCATAACGAGCAAGGATCAGCCCCAGCATTTT

d_call: .
v_call: TRBV15
clone_size: once
j_call: TRBJ1-2
cdr3_aa: CATSRDQENYGYTF
cdr3_nt: TGTGCCACCAGCAGAGATCAGGAAAACTATGGCTACACCTTC

d_call: .
v_call: TRBV21-1
clone_size: .
j_call: TRBJ2-3
cdr3_aa: CASSKAGREHTDTQYF
cdr3_nt: TGTGCCAGCAGCAAAGCTGGCAGGGAGCACACAGATACGCAGTATTTT

d_call: .
v_call: TRBV16
clone_size: .
j_call: TRBJ1-1
cdr3_aa: CASSQWAQGEAFF
cdr3_nt: TGTGCCAGCAGCCAATGGGCTCAGGGGGAAGCTTTCTTT

d_call: TRBD1
v_call: TRBV2
clone_size: once
j_call: TRBJ1-5
cdr3_aa: CASSRGRSNQPQHF
cdr3_nt: TGTGCCAGCAGCAGGGGGCGAAGCAATCAGCCCCAGCATTTT

d_call: TRBD1
v_call: TRBV20-1
clone_size: .
j_call: TRBJ2-4
cdr3_aa: CSAGQGTGYF
cdr3_nt: TGCAGTGCGGGACAGGGGACGGGGTACTTC

d_call: .
v_call: TRBV18
clone_size: .
j_call: TRBJ1-1
cdr3_aa: CASSQLGRDTEAFF
cdr3_nt: TGTGCCAGCTCACAACTCGGACGGGACACTGAAGCTTTCTTT

d_call: .
v_call: TRBV6-5
clone_size: .
j_call: TRBJ1-5
cdr3_aa: CAGAEEQNQPQHF
cdr3_nt: TGTGCCGGCGCCGAGGAGCAGAATCAGCCCCAGCATTTT

d_call: .
v_call: TRBV28
clone_size: .
j_call: TRBJ1-4
cdr3_aa: CASSLYGWREGEKLFF
cdr3_nt: TGTGCCAGCAGTTTATATGGGTGGAGGGAAGGTGAAAAACTGTTTTTT

d_call: TRBD1
v_call: TRBV7-9
clone_size: .
j_call: TRBJ1-5
cdr3_aa: CASSLGTGLVLQHF
cdr3_nt: TGTGCCAGCAGCTTGGGGACAGGGTTGGTTCTCCAGCATTTT

d_call: .
v_call: TRBV6-2/TRBV6-3
clone_size: .
j_call: TRBJ2-2
cdr3_aa: CASSLEAPTGELFF
cdr3_nt: TGTGCCAGCAGTCTCGAGGCACCCACAGGGGAGCTGTTTTTT

d_call: .
v_call: TRBV6-5
clone_size: .
j_call: TRBJ1-2
cdr3_aa: CASSYAGGVSYGYTF
cdr3_nt: TGTGCCAGCAGTTACGCCGGAGGGGTGTCCTATGGCTACACCTTC

d_call: .
v_call: TRBV19
clone_size: .
j_call: TRBJ1-5
cdr3_aa: CASSISVGRSNQPQHF
cdr3_nt: TGTGCCAGTAGTATTAGTGTCGGAAGGAGCAATCAGCCCCAGCATTTT

d_call: .
v_call: TRBV12-3/TRBV12-4
clone_size: .
j_call: TRBJ1-2
cdr3_aa: CASSLGPTYGYTF
cdr3_nt: TGTGCCAGCAGTTTGGGACCAACATATGGCTACACCTTC

d_call: .
v_call: TRBV21-1
clone_size: once
j_call: TRBJ1-2
cdr3_aa: CASSSRTHTSGGYTF
cdr3_nt: TGTGCCAGCAGCAGCCGGACACACACGTCGGGTGGCTACACCTTC

d_call: TRBD1
v_call: TRBV19
clone_size: .
j_call: TRBJ1-2
cdr3_aa: CASNRDRTYGYTF
cdr3_nt: TGTGCCAGCAACCGGGACAGGACTTATGGCTACACCTTC

d_call: .
v_call: TRBV7-9
clone_size: .
j_call: TRBJ1-1
cdr3_aa: CASSYRAPNTEAFF
cdr3_nt: TGTGCCAGCAGCTACAGGGCACCCAACACTGAAGCTTTCTTT

d_call: .
v_call: TRBV11-2
clone_size: .
j_call: TRBJ2-7
cdr3_aa: CASSLDIEASYEQYF
cdr3_nt: TGTGCCAGCAGCTTAGACATCGAGGCCTCCTACGAGCAGTACTTC

d_call: .
v_call: TRBV19
clone_size: .
j_call: TRBJ2-3
cdr3_aa: CASSIDRLQGEHTDTQYF
cdr3_nt: TGTGCCAGTAGTATAGATCGCTTGCAAGGGGAGCACACAGATACGCAGTATTTT

d_call: .
v_call: TRBV6-5
clone_size: .
j_call: TRBJ2-5
cdr3_aa: CASSYNPRQPKETQYF
cdr3_nt: TGTGCCAGCAGTTACAACCCGCGACAGCCAAAAGAGACCCAGTACTTC

d_call: TRBD2
v_call: TRBV5-4
clone_size: .
j_call: TRBJ2-1
cdr3_aa: CASSAVTSGDAGEQFF
cdr3_nt: TGTGCCAGCAGCGCGGTAACTAGCGGGGATGCGGGTGAGCAGTTCTTC

d_call: TRBD1
v_call: TRBV6-5
clone_size: once
j_call: TRBJ2-5
cdr3_aa: CASSTDRGETQYF
cdr3_nt: TGTGCCAGCAGTACGGACAGGGGAGAGACCCAGTACTTC

d_call: .
v_call: TRBV7-2
clone_size: .
j_call: TRBJ1-5
cdr3_aa: CASSSDRSEPQHF
cdr3_nt: TGTGCCAGCAGCTCAGACCGGTCCGAGCCCCAGCATTTT

d_call: .
v_call: TRBV5-5
clone_size: .
j_call: TRBJ2-7
cdr3_aa: CASSLALTVVYEQYF
cdr3_nt: TGTGCCAGCAGCTTGGCTTTGACTGTTGTTTACGAGCAGTACTTC

d_call: .
v_call: TRBV19
clone_size: .
j_call: TRBJ2-2
cdr3_aa: CASSIGLWTGELFF
cdr3_nt: TGTGCCAGTAGTATCGGCCTCTGGACCGGGGAGCTGTTTTTT

d_call: .
v_call: TRBV11-2
clone_size: .
j_call: TRBJ2-7
cdr3_aa: CASSLVGSSYEQYF
cdr3_nt: TGTGCCAGCAGCTTAGTCGGGAGCTCCTACGAGCAGTACTTC

d_call: .
v_call: TRBV9
clone_size: .
j_call: TRBJ1-1
cdr3_aa: CASSLGAVNTEAFF
cdr3_nt: TGTGCCAGCAGCTTAGGGGCGGTGAACACTGAAGCTTTCTTT